The rows below give T cell receptor beta chains drawn from one sample of a study of blood T cells in healthy people across ages. In TCRdb, the 5' RACE reads were re-called with MiXCR into one record per CDR3 protein. The table includes about 1,500,000 distinct CDR3 sequences, 40% to 50% detected once. The sequenced material came from blood. The receptor set was obtained from a young woman in good health. Each CDR3 is given with its conserved first and last residue. The D gene is left open where the match is weak. Size tells how often a clone was seen (once, few, many) or the class of an expanded clone, and some rows leave it out.

-	TRBV10-2	-	TRBJ1-6	CASSDSDIVNSPLHF	TGCGCCAGCAGTGACTCGGACATAGTAAATTCACCCCTCCACTTT
-	TRBV10-3	many	TRBJ2-3	CAISEISPDTQYF	TGTGCCATCAGTGAAATTAGCCCAGATACGCAGTATTTT
-	TRBV29-1	-	TRBJ1-2	CSGHREDDGYTF	TGCAGCGGACACCGGGAGGATGATGGCTACACCTTC
-	TRBV29-1	-	TRBJ2-5	CSVDSRGGTDNEQYF	TGCAGCGTTGATAGTCGCGGCGGGACGGACAATGAGCAGTACTTC
TRBD1	TRBV2	-	TRBJ1-6	CASRTGQLNSPLHF	TGTGCCAGCAGGACGGGACAGCTGAATTCACCCCTCCACTTT
TRBD1	TRBV7-9	few	TRBJ1-2	CASSLGTGGVSYGYTF	TGTGCCAGCAGCTTAGGTACAGGGGGCGTTTCCTATGGCTACACCTTC
-	TRBV5-1	-	TRBJ2-1	CASTPGPDPSSYNEQFF	TGCGCCAGCACCCCTGGTCCGGACCCGAGCTCCTACAATGAGCAGTTCTTC
TRBD2	TRBV6-5	once	TRBJ2-5	CASSYAGGGETQYF	TGTGCCAGCAGTTACGCTGGGGGGGGAGAGACCCAGTACTTC
-	TRBV3-1	few	TRBJ2-7	CASSQDFQRRSSYEQYF	TGTGCCAGCAGCCAAGATTTCCAGCGGAGGAGCTCCTACGAGCAGTACTTC
-	TRBV6-5	-	TRBJ2-7	CASRRMSSYEQYF	TGTGCCAGCAGAAGGATGAGCTCCTACGAGCAGTACTTC
-	TRBV28	-	TRBJ1-2	CASFGWARFNYGYTF	TGTGCCAGCTTTGGTTGGGCGCGTTTTAACTATGGCTACACCTTC
TRBD1	TRBV20-1	few	TRBJ1-5	CSAVDRGRNQPQHF	TGCAGTGCTGTCGACAGGGGACGCAATCAGCCCCAGCATTTT
TRBD1	TRBV29-1	few	TRBJ2-3	CSVVWDRSPTDTQYF	TGCAGCGTTGTTTGGGACAGGAGTCCCACAGATACGCAGTATTTT
TRBD1	TRBV12-3/TRBV12-4	-	TRBJ2-7	CASSLGDRGDSYEQYF	TGTGCCAGCAGTTTAGGGGACAGGGGAGACTCCTACGAGCAGTACTTC
TRBD2	TRBV12-3/TRBV12-4	-	TRBJ2-1	CASSLSGLVGRDEQFF	TGTGCCAGCAGTTTATCCGGACTAGTGGGGCGCGATGAGCAGTTCTTC
-	TRBV7-2	few	TRBJ1-2	CASSGQGSVNYGYTF	TGTGCCAGCAGTGGCCAGGGGTCGGTCAACTATGGCTACACCTTC
-	TRBV25-1	-	TRBJ2-3	CASSVERSTDTQYF	TGTGCCAGCAGTGTCGAGCGTAGCACAGATACGCAGTATTTT
-	TRBV20-1	-	TRBJ1-2	CSASNPQGANYGYTF	TGCAGTGCTAGTAATCCCCAGGGAGCTAACTATGGCTACACCTTC
TRBD1	TRBV12-3/TRBV12-4	few	TRBJ1-2	CASSLTGQGGAGYTF	TGTGCCAGCAGTTTGACGGGACAGGGTGGGGCTGGCTACACCTTC
TRBD1	TRBV7-3	-	TRBJ1-6	CASSPRQGHGSPLHF	TGTGCCAGCAGCCCGCGACAGGGCCATGGTTCACCCCTCCACTTT
-	TRBV10-2	few	TRBJ2-6	CASSVMWTSSGANVLTF	TGCGCCAGCAGTGTTATGTGGACCTCCTCTGGGGCCAACGTCCTGACTTTC
-	TRBV11-2	few	TRBJ2-1	CASSPPGHNEQFF	TGTGCCAGCAGCCCCCCGGGCCACAATGAGCAGTTCTTC
TRBD2	TRBV12-3/TRBV12-4	-	TRBJ2-3	CASILSGGRAGVDTQYF	TGTGCCAGCATCCTTAGCGGCGGCAGAGCGGGAGTTGATACGCAGTATTTT
TRBD2	TRBV12-5	-	TRBJ2-3	CASGFVLDTSAQSSTDTQYF	TGTGCTAGTGGTTTTGTTTTGGACACTAGCGCCCAATCTAGCACAGATACGCAGTATTTT
-	TRBV10-3	-	TRBJ1-1	CAISERTSSEAFF	TGTGCCATCAGTGAGCGTACTAGCTCTGAAGCTTTCTTT
-	TRBV15	-	TRBJ2-7	CATSRVSGVPEQYF	TGTGCCACCAGCAGAGTTTCGGGAGTTCCCGAGCAGTACTTC
-	TRBV6-5	-	TRBJ2-7	CASSSPDRSYEQYF	TGTGCCAGCAGCAGCCCCGACCGTTCCTATGAGCAGTACTTC
TRBD2	TRBV27	-	TRBJ2-1	CAIKSSGKHNEQFF	TGTGCCATAAAATCTAGCGGGAAACACAATGAGCAGTTCTTC
TRBD1	TRBV28	-	TRBJ2-1	CASSFRDRDQQFF	TGTGCCAGCAGTTTCCGGGACAGGGATCAGCAGTTCTTC
-	TRBV5-1	-	TRBJ2-1	CASSGDGGRYNEQFF	TGCGCCAGCAGTGGGGACGGGGGGCGTTACAATGAGCAGTTCTTC
TRBD1	TRBV6-2/TRBV6-3	few	TRBJ2-7	CASRPHRDRVYEQYF	TGTGCCAGCAGACCCCACCGGGACAGGGTCTACGAGCAGTACTTC
-	TRBV6-1	-	TRBJ2-1	CASRSGGATYNEQFF	TGTGCCAGCAGGTCAGGCGGGGCCACCTACAATGAGCAGTTCTTC
TRBD1	TRBV4-1	few	TRBJ2-1	CASSHMGQGLYNEQFF	TGCGCCAGCAGCCATATGGGACAGGGTCTTTACAATGAGCAGTTCTTC
-	TRBV2	-	TRBJ2-7	CASMTSGIPYEQYF	TGTGCCAGCATGACTTCAGGGATACCCTACGAGCAGTACTTC
-	TRBV30	-	TRBJ1-2	CAWSGVGKGYTF	TGTGCCTGGAGTGGGGTAGGGAAAGGCTACACCTTC
-	TRBV2	-	TRBJ1-2	CASSEAGLNYGYTF	TGTGCCAGCAGTGAAGCAGGGTTAAACTATGGCTACACCTTC
-	TRBV29-1	many	TRBJ1-1	CSVARRLRTEAFF	TGCAGCGTGGCCCGCAGGTTGCGCACTGAAGCTTTCTTT
-	TRBV11-2	-	TRBJ2-1	CASRHLATTVNEQFF	TGTGCCAGCAGACACCTAGCGACCACCGTCAATGAGCAGTTCTTC
TRBD2	TRBV6-5	once	TRBJ2-3	CASSSPGLAGGHGTDTQYF	TGTGCCAGCAGTTCCCCGGGACTAGCGGGAGGGCATGGCACAGATACGCAGTATTTT
-	TRBV29-1	-	TRBJ2-6	CSVGLGGGANVLTF	TGCAGCGTGGGCCTAGGGGGAGGGGCCAACGTCCTGACTTTC
-	TRBV20-1	-	TRBJ2-4	CSARNGNIQYF	TGCAGTGCTAGGAATGGGAACATTCAGTACTTC
-	TRBV3-1	-	TRBJ1-2	CASSQDSGGRISGYTF	TGTGCCAGCAGCCAAGATTCCGGGGGGCGGATCAGTGGCTACACCTTC
TRBD1	TRBV12-3/TRBV12-4	few	TRBJ2-7	CASSSGGRGRGYEQYF	TGTGCCAGCAGTTCCGGGGGCAGGGGGCGCGGATACGAGCAGTACTTC
-	TRBV4-1	few	TRBJ2-1	CASSQDGGRTTFSEQFF	TGCGCCAGCAGCCAAGATGGGGGGAGAACAACCTTCTCGGAGCAGTTCTTC
TRBD2	TRBV4-1	-	TRBJ2-3	CASSQSLAGVTDTQYF	TGCGCCAGCAGCCAATCACTAGCGGGGGTGACAGATACGCAGTATTTT
TRBD2	TRBV10-3	-	TRBJ2-1	CAMGREGPRDEQFF	TGTGCCATGGGGCGGGAGGGCCCTCGCGATGAGCAGTTCTTC
TRBD2	TRBV20-1	-	TRBJ2-3	CSARFSLGTSIDTQYF	TGCAGTGCTAGATTCTCTTTGGGGACTAGTATAGATACGCAGTATTTT
TRBD2	TRBV12-5	many	TRBJ2-5	CASGLGLAGETQYF	TGTGCTAGTGGTTTGGGACTAGCCGGCGAGACCCAGTACTTC
-	TRBV4-2	-	TRBJ1-5	CASSQDEGANQPQHF	TGTGCCAGCAGCCAAGATGAGGGAGCCAATCAGCCCCAGCATTTT
TRBD1	TRBV5-1	-	TRBJ1-1	CASSTRTGYTEAFF	TGCGCCAGCAGCACAAGGACAGGATACACTGAAGCTTTCTTT
-	TRBV13	many	TRBJ2-1	CASSSDSEGFF	TGTGCCAGCAGCTCGGACAGTGAAGGGTTCTTC
TRBD2	TRBV6-5	few	TRBJ2-3	CASSYSRGTSGTGDTQYF	TGTGCCAGCAGTTACTCCAGGGGGACTAGCGGTACAGGGGATACGCAGTATTTT
-	TRBV21-1	few	TRBJ2-1	CASRDRVPYNEQFF	TGTGCCAGCCGGGACAGGGTCCCCTACAATGAGCAGTTCTTC
-	TRBV30	-	TRBJ2-1	CAWSVKVLSYNEQFF	TGTGCCTGGAGTGTCAAGGTGTTATCTTACAATGAGCAGTTCTTC